A selection of T cell receptor beta chains follows, all from one sample in a study of T cells in Graves' hyperthyroidism and ophthalmopathy. TCRdb re-called the multiplex PCR reads with MiXCR, one entry per CDR3 protein. The sample records under 800,000 distinct CDR3 sequences, 12% to 15% being singletons. The material sequenced was blood. Receptor source: a woman younger than 30 with Graves' hyperthyroidism. Both conserved end residues are trimmed from each CDR3. Clone size is given for some rows only: seen once, a few or many times, or a class if the clone is expanded.

clone_size,j_call,v_call,cdr3_aa
many,TRBJ2-3,TRBV11-2,ASRFPSDTQY
few,TRBJ2-7,TRBV20-1,RAPGTLAGEQY
many,TRBJ2-7,TRBV12-3/TRBV12-4,ASRFALGDYEQY
few,TRBJ2-7,TRBV6-1,ASSEAISGASYEQY
.,TRBJ1-5,TRBV29-1,SVGWGGNQPQH
many,TRBJ1-4,TRBV5-6,ASSSGEKLF
.,TRBJ2-5,TRBV6-1,ASRPAGAQQETQY
.,TRBJ2-7,TRBV19,ASSNSAGLGDAYEQY
.,TRBJ2-1,TRBV20-1,SARDMGLAGVTEQF
many,TRBJ1-2,TRBV5-1,ASRPSGTREYGYT
many,TRBJ2-5,TRBV18,ASSPPSGVQETQH
many,TRBJ1-5,TRBV7-9,ASSLTGQPNQPQH
many,TRBJ1-6,TRBV7-9,ASSARGHNSPLH
.,TRBJ2-1,TRBV7-9,ASSLASLAGGKKQF
many,TRBJ1-2,TRBV7-8,ASSKTGDYGYT
.,TRBJ1-6,TRBV7-8,ASSSRGSRDSPLH
few,TRBJ2-7,TRBV6-2/TRBV6-3,ASSETGYYEQY
.,TRBJ2-1,TRBV30,TWSIVGYNEQF
few,TRBJ2-1,TRBV12-3/TRBV12-4,ASSFLADTYNEQF
many,TRBJ2-2,TRBV10-3,ATGTVNTGELF
.,TRBJ2-2,TRBV3-1,ASRKAGEKGELF
.,TRBJ2-3,TRBV29-1,SALKGTGNTDTQY
once,TRBJ2-3,TRBV20-1,SARRWGGIDTQY
many,TRBJ2-7,TRBV12-3/TRBV12-4,ASSRQSYEQY
many,TRBJ2-2,TRBV20-1,SAYDRDSGELF
.,TRBJ2-1,TRBV6-1,ASTSIWSSGYNEQF
.,TRBJ1-2,TRBV6-1,ASSDNGLDGYT
many,TRBJ2-3,TRBV7-9,ASSRPGRPESTDTQY
.,TRBJ2-7,TRBV19,ASSQTGPRGAYEQY
.,TRBJ1-2,TRBV7-9,ASSLNKANYGYT
.,TRBJ2-1,TRBV10-3,AISWGPSLEQF
.,TRBJ1-4,TRBV7-9,ASSVRDSREKLF
.,TRBJ1-5,TRBV6-1,ASSSRVGNQPQH
few,TRBJ2-1,TRBV7-3,ASSLDIGPLSSYNEQF
few,TRBJ2-2,TRBV12-3/TRBV12-4,ASSFQMGGELF
few,TRBJ2-3,TRBV7-7,ASSHRGITDTQY
few,TRBJ2-1,TRBV7-2,ASSFWQGDGNEQF
.,TRBJ2-3,TRBV19,ASSSFVYPSTDTQY
many,TRBJ1-5,TRBV20-1,SARRAANQPQH
few,TRBJ2-1,TRBV9,ASSATHGGTSGPNEQF
many,TRBJ2-7,TRBV18,ASSLPPHETRRAYEQY
.,TRBJ2-7,TRBV19,ASSMGTSSYEQY
many,TRBJ2-2,TRBV27,ASSSQDWHTGELF
many,TRBJ2-2,TRBV3-1,ASSHLAGGAAGELF
few,TRBJ2-5,TRBV7-2,ASSLSSGRALETQY
few,TRBJ2-1,TRBV7-9,ASRHLSGRATDEQF
.,TRBJ2-1,TRBV7-8,ASSDPGLALNNEQF
few,TRBJ2-3,TRBV18,ASSPRTIVADTQY
many,TRBJ2-7,TRBV12-3/TRBV12-4,ASSLTGGAEQY